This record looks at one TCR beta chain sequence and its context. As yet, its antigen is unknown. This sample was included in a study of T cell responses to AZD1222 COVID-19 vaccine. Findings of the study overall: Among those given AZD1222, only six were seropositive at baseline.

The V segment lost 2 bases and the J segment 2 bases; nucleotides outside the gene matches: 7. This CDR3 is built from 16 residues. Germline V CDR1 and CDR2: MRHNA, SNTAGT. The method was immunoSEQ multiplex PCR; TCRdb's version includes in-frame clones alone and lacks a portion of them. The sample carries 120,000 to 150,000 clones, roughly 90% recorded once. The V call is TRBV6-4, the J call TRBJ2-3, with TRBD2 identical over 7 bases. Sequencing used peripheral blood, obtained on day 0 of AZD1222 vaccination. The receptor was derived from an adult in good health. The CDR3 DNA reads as TGTGCCAGCAGTGACACCCTAGCGGATCCCACAGATACGCAGTATTTT. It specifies CASSDTLADPTDTQYF.